The T cell receptor (beta chain) described here comes from a study of blood T cells in healthy people across ages. Whole-study findings and limits: More naive CD4+ cells and higher diversity were found in long-lived than in aged donors.

The CDR3 loop spans 15 amino acids. Germline values: CDR1 SGHRS, CDR2 YFSETQ. On this clonotype: Its specificity is not known.

Primers used in a second PCR of roughly 6 to 11 cycles were a sample-barcoded 5' primer and a J-beta primer mix. Using its own MiXCR run on the 5' RACE reads, TCRdb lists one record per CDR3 protein. The data contain about 970,000 distinct CDR3 sequences, roughly 51% of them singletons. This clonotype was obtained from a woman aged 55-70 years in good health. The V call is TRBV5-1, the J call TRBJ2-5, with D perhaps being TRBD1 or TRBD2 (5 bases each). The last part of the DNA fits TRBJ2-7 better; the J call may be wrong. What was sequenced was blood. For the CDR3, the DNA is TGCGCCAGCAGCTTGCGGGGCTCTCCAACCTACGAGCAGTACTTC. Protein sequence: CASSLRGSPTYEQYF.